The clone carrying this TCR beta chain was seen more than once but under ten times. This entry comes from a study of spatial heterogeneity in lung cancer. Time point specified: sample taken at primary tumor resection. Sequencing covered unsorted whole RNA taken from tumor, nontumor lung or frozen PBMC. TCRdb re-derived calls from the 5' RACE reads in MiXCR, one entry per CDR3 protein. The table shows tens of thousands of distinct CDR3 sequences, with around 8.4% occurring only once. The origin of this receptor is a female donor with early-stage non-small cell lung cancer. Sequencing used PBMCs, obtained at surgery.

The CDR3 sequence: CAISESKGQETQYF. The CDR3 nucleotides read TGTGCCATCAGTGAGTCGAAAGGGCAAGAGACCCAGTACTTC. V usage is TRBV10-3 and J usage is TRBJ2-5; D is unresolved. V dropped 0 bases and J dropped 2 bases, with 7 bases sitting between them. CDR1 ENHRY and CDR2 SYGVKD come from the germline V gene. There are 14 residues in the CDR3.